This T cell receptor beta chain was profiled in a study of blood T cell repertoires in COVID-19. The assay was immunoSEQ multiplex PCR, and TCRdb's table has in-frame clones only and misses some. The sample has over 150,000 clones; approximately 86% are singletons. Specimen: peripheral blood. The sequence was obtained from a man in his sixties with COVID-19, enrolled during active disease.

Written as DNA, the CDR3 is TGTGCCAGCAGCTCCCGACAGCCACACGTCCTGACTTTC. Protein sequence: CASSSRQPHVLTF. The chain links TRBV7-2 to TRBJ2-6; a weak D match, TRBD1 (5 bases). Trimming shortened V by 4 bases and J by 11 bases, and 12 bases separated the two germline ends. The germline CDR1 and CDR2 sequences are SGHTA and FQGNSA. The length of the CDR3 is 13 residues.